These 19 T cell receptor beta chains were sequenced from one sample in a study of blood T cell repertoires in COVID-19. The assay was immunoSEQ multiplex PCR, and TCRdb's table has in-frame clones only and misses some. The sample includes around 300,000 clones, about nine tenths seen only once; the top ten take less than 2%. The sample was PBMCs or T cells enriched from blood (not recorded which). These receptor sequences come from a woman aged 60 to 75 who had recovered from COVID-19.

The chain is built from TRBV2 and TRBJ1-1, with a weak D call TRBD1 (5 bases). Germline V CDR1 and CDR2: SNHLY, FYNNEI. The CDR3 runs to 15 residues. V was shortened by 5 bases and J by 1 base, with 14 bases between the two germline ends. CDR3 amino acids: CASSRDGGRNTEAFF. CDR3 in DNA: TGTGCCAGCAGTAGAGACGGGGGACGGAACACTGAAGCTTTCTTT.

The chain combines TRBV9 with TRBJ2-3, with no clear D. Germline lookup yields CDR1 SGDLS and CDR2 YYNGEE. Trimming removed 0 bases at V and 1 base at J, with 6 bases between. The CDR3 is made up of 14 amino acids. In DNA form, the CDR3 reads TGTGCCAGCAGCGTAGCACAGCGCACAGATACGCAGTATTTT. This codes for CASSVAQRTDTQYF.

The chain joins TRBV4-1 to TRBJ2-7; TRBD1 matches at 8 bases. Trimming cost V 5 bases and J 7 bases; bases outside gene matches: 10. The CDR3 length is 14 residues. Germline V gene data show CDR1 as MGHRA and CDR2 as YSYEKL. CDR3 amino acids: CASSYLDRVGEQYF. The CDR3 DNA sequence: TGCGCCAGCAGCTACTTGGACAGGGTGGGAGAGCAGTACTTC.

This clone has just a few counts. The rearrangement links TRBV21-1 to TRBJ2-2; TRBD1, the D gene given by the table, was not confirmed from the DNA. TRBV21-1 is a documented pseudogene. This CDR3 is 19 amino acids long. CDR3 in DNA: TGTGCCAGCAGCAAAGGGATCCCAATCAGGGGACGGAACACCGGGGAGCTGTTTTTT. As protein: CASSKGIPIRGRNTGELFF.

V gene TRBV28 combines with J gene TRBJ2-7, with D perhaps matching TRBD2 (6 bases). V was trimmed by 7 bases and J by 0 bases, leaving 16 bases between them. This CDR3 is 15 amino acids long. CDR1 and CDR2 from the germline V gene are MDHEN and SYDVKM. CDR3 protein: CASTPRGSPSYEQYF. The CDR3 coding sequence is TGTGCCAGCACCCCTCGGGGGAGTCCCTCCTACGAGCAGTACTTC.

The chain employs TRBV13 and TRBJ1-1; the D is unclear. The germline V and J ends were trimmed by 0 bases and 4 bases, with 9 bases remaining between them. This CDR3 has 14 residues. Per the germline V gene, CDR1 is PRHDT and CDR2 is FYEKMQ (reference sequence). The CDR3, as DNA: TGTGCCAGCAGCTTAGGCCCGGTTGGCACTGAAGCTTTCTTT. Encoded protein: CASSLGPVGTEAFF.

The CDR3 nucleotides read TGTGCCATCAGTGAGTCGGGAGGGGGAACCTACGAGCAGTACTTC. It is translated as CAISESGGGTYEQYF. The chain carries TRBV10-3 and TRBJ2-7; a weak D match, TRBD2 (7 bases). The CDR3 is 15 amino acids. Germline loops: CDR1 ENHRY, CDR2 SYGVKD. Trimming took off 0 bases at V and 2 bases at J, with 11 bases between the two ends.

The chain carries TRBV3-1 (or the pseudogene TRBV3-2) and TRBJ1-1, with D unresolved. This CDR3 region has 14 residues. The germline V gene has CDR1 LGHDT and CDR2 YNNKEL (reference sequence). Trimming took off 3 bases at V and 3 bases at J, with 11 bases between the two ends. CDR3: CASSQHQTYTEAFF. CDR3 in DNA: TGTGCCAGCAGCCAGCACCAGACTTACACTGAAGCTTTCTTT.

J is TRBJ1-1 and V is TRBV18, with 7 bases aligning to TRBD1. V shed 0 bases and J 4 bases; nucleotides not matched to a gene: 8. The CDR3 spans 16 residues. CDR1 KGHSH and CDR2 LQKENI come from the germline V gene. The CDR3 reads CASSPPLPNRGTEAFF. In DNA form, the CDR3 reads TGTGCCAGCTCACCACCTTTGCCCAACAGGGGCACTGAAGCTTTCTTT.

The CDR3 here is CASSLSLTSVGGELFF. In nucleotides, the CDR3 is TGTGCCAGCAGTTTATCCCTTACTAGTGTGGGCGGGGAGCTGTTTTTT. J is TRBJ2-2 and V is TRBV28; possible D gene TRBD2, 5 bases. From germline, CDR1 is MDHEN and CDR2 SYDVKM. This CDR3 comprises 16 residues. With 1 base removed from V and 7 bases from J, the gap between germline ends came to 16 bases.

The chain employs TRBV7-2 and TRBJ2-1; D remains unclear. The CDR3 has 14 residues. V was clipped by 1 base and J by 4 bases, with 8 bases between them. Germline assignment: CDR1 SGHTA and CDR2 FQGNSA. CDR3 in amino acids: CASSLGLPYNEQFF. For the CDR3, the DNA is TGTGCCAGCAGCTTAGGCCTACCTTACAATGAGCAGTTCTTC. The whole variable domain, filled in from reference TRBV7-2 and TRBJ2-1, reads GAGVSQSPSNKVTEKGKDVELRCDPISGHTALYWYRQSLGQGLEFLIYFQGNSAPDKSGLPSDRFSAERTGGSVSTLTIQRTQQEDSAVYLCASSLGLPYNEQFFGPGTRLTVL.

The CDR3 DNA is TGTGCCAGCAGGTGGGGCCGGGACACTGAAGCTTTCTTT. Translated, it gives CASRWGRDTEAFF. The chain uses TRBV2 and TRBJ1-1, with D maybe TRBD1 (5 bases). The CDR3 is made up of 13 amino acids. The germline gives CDR1 SNHLY, CDR2 FYNNEI. V lost 6 bases, J lost 3 bases, and 11 bases lay in between.

Points on this clone: In the same sample, other DNA sequences code for this CDR3. The V call is TRBV9, the J call TRBJ2-1; 7 bases agree with TRBD2. CDR1 is SGDLS, CDR2 YYNGEE, per germline. The CDR3 is 15 amino acids. Trimming removed 0 bases from V and 4 bases from J; junction bases left unmatched: 4. The CDR3 sequence: CASSVASGVYNEQFF. The CDR3 DNA is TGTGCCAGCAGCGTAGCTAGCGGAGTATACAATGAGCAGTTCTTC.

The rearrangement uses TRBV24-1 and TRBJ2-1; TRBD1 agrees at 9 bases. CDR3 length equals 16 residues. Germline CDR1 KGHDR, CDR2 SFDVKD. V was pared by 9 bases and J by 8 bases, with 16 bases of the junction left unmatched. CDR3 nucleotide sequence: TGTGCCACCCAACAAGACCTGGGACAGGGTCGTGATGAGCAGTTCTTC. Protein product: CATQQDLGQGRDEQFF.

This chain joins TRBV9 and TRBJ2-5; no clear D. CDR1 and CDR2 from the germline V gene are SGDLS and YYNGEE. The CDR3 runs 13 residues. Trimming shortened V by 4 bases and J by 0 bases, and 7 bases separated the two germline ends. The CDR3 region is CASSPPDQETQYF. CDR3 in DNA: TGTGCCAGCAGCCCCCCTGACCAAGAGACCCAGTACTTC. The complete variable domain, with remaining parts taken from reference TRBV9 and TRBJ2-5, reads DSGVTQTPKHLITATGQRVTLRCSPRSGDLSVYWYQQSLDQGLQFLIQYYNGEERAKGNILERFSAQQFPDLHSELNLSSLELGDSALYFCASSPPDQETQYFGPGTRLLVL.

CDR3 in amino acids: CATTRGLQLNEQFF. The CDR3 nucleotides read TGTGCCACGACGAGGGGACTCCAACTCAATGAGCAGTTCTTC. The chain combines TRBV19 with TRBJ2-1; TRBD2 might be the D (6 bases). The CDR3 has 14 residues. With 10 bases removed from V and 6 bases from J, the gap between germline ends came to 19 bases. Germline V lookup: CDR1 LNHDA, CDR2 SQIVND (reference sequence).

The chain employs TRBV27 and TRBJ2-3, with 8 nucleotides matching TRBD1. Trimming cost V 2 bases and J 2 bases; bases outside gene matches: 3. The germline V gene encodes CDR1 MNHEY and CDR2 SMNVEV (reference sequence). The CDR3 totals 15 residues. The CDR3 nucleotides are TGTGCCAGCAGTTTAAGACAGGGGTACACAGATACGCAGTATTTT. Translating it yields CASSLRQGYTDTQYF.

The chain uses TRBV11-3 and TRBJ2-5; D might be TRBD2 (5 bases). CDR1 and CDR2 (germline): SGHNT, YENEEA. Trimming took off 4 bases at V and 4 bases at J, with 19 bases between the two ends. The CDR3 loop spans 16 amino acids. This CDR3 is CASSYLGRGSGETQYF. In nucleotides, the CDR3 is TGTGCCAGCAGCTACCTAGGTCGAGGGAGTGGAGAGACCCAGTACTTC.

The chain employs TRBV7-3 and TRBJ2-5, with D perhaps TRBD1 (7 bases). V was pared by 5 bases and J by 1 base, with 14 bases between. The CDR3 is 15 amino acids. Germline CDR1 and CDR2: SGHTA and FQGTGA. The CDR3 bases are TGTGCCAGCAGCCTGGCGGGGACAGCCCAAGAGACCCAGTACTTC. It yields the protein CASSLAGTAQETQYF.